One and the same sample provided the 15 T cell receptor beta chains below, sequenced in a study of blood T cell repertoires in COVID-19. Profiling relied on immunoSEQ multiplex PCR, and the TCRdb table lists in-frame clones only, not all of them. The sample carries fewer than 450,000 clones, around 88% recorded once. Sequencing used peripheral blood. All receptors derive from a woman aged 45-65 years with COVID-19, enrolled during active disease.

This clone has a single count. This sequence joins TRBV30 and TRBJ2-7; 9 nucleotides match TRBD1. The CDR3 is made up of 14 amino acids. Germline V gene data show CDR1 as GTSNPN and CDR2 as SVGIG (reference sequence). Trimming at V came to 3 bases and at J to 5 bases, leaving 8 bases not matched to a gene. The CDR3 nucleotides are TGTGCCTGGAGGAATTTCGGGACAGGGAACGAGCAGTACTTC. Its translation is CAWRNFGTGNEQYF.

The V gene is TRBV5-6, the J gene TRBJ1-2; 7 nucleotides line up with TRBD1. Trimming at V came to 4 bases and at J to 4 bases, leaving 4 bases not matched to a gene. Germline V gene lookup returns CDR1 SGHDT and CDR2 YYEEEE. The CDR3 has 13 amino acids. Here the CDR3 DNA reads TGTGCCAGCAGCCGGGACAGCCCCTATGGCTACACCTTC. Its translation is CASSRDSPYGYTF.

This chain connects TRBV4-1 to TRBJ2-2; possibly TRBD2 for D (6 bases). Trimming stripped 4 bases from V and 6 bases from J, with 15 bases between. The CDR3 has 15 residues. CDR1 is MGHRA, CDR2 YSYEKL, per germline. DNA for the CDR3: TGCGCCAGCAGCCCCCCGCGGAGGGGAGCCGGGGAGCTGTTTTTT. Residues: CASSPPRRGAGELFF.

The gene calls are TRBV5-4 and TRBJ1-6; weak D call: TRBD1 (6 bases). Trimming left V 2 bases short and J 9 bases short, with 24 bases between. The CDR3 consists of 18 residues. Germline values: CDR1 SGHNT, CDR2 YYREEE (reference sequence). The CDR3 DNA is TGTGCCAGCAGCTTTGCCCAGGGGCGCGCTTTAGTAGGTTCACCCCTCCACTTT. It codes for CASSFAQGRALVGSPLHF.

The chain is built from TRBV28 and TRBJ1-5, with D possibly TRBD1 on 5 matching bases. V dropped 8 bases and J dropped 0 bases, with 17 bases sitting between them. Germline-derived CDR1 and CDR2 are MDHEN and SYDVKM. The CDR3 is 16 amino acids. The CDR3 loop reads CASFTREALSNQPQHF. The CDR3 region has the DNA TGTGCCAGCTTTACCAGGGAGGCCCTTAGCAATCAGCCCCAGCATTTT.

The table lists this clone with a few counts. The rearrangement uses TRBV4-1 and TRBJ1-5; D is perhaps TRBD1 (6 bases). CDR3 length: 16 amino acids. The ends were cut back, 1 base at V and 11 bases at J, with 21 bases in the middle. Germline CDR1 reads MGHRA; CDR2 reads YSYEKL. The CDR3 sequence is CASSQVLDRTHMAQHF. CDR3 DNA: TGCGCCAGCAGCCAAGTCTTAGACAGGACCCATATGGCCCAGCATTTT.

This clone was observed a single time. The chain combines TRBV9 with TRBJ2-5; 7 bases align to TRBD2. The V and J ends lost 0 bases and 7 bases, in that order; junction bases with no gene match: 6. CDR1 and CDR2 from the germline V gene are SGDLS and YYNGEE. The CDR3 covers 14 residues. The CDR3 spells CASSVAERGGTQYF. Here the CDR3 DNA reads TGTGCCAGCAGCGTAGCCGAGCGCGGGGGGACCCAGTACTTC.

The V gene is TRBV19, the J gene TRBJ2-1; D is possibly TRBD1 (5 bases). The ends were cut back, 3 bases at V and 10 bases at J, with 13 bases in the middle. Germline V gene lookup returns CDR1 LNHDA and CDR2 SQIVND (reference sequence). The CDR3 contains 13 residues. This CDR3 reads CASSMGLRTEQFF. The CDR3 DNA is TGTGCCAGTAGTATGGGGCTTAGGACAGAGCAGTTCTTC.

The CDR3 here is CASSQEALNTEAFF. The CDR3 region has the DNA TGTGCCAGCAGCCAAGAAGCGTTGAACACTGAAGCTTTCTTT. This chain links TRBV3-1 (or the pseudogene TRBV3-2) with TRBJ1-1; D not resolved. Germline V gene sequence: CDR1 LGHDT, CDR2 YNNKEL (reference sequence). The V and J ends lost 0 bases and 0 bases respectively, with 5 bases between them. The length of the CDR3 is 14 residues.

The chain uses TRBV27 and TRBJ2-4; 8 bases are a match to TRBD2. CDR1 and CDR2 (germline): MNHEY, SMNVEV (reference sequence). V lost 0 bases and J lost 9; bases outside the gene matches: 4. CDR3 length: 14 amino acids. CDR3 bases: TGTGCCAGCAGTTTATCGCGGGGGGCCGGCATTCAGTACTTC. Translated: CASSLSRGAGIQYF.

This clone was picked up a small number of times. CDR3 bases: TGTGCCAGCAGCTTAACACCCCTCCCGGGGCGGGGGTCCGGGGAGCTGTTTTTT. Translating it yields CASSLTPLPGRGSGELFF. The chain has TRBV7-3 and TRBJ2-2; 7 bases line up with TRBD2. The CDR3 spans 18 residues. Looked up from germline, CDR1 is SGHTA and CDR2 is FQGTGA. J was trimmed by 6 bases and V by 0 bases; bases with no gene match: 13. Looking up the rest from reference TRBV7-3 and TRBJ2-2 gives the full variable domain: GAGVSQTPSNKVTEKGKYVELRCDPISGHTALYWYRQSLGQGPEFLIYFQGTGAADDSGLPNDRFFAVRPEGSVSTLKIQRTERGDSAVYLCASSLTPLPGRGSGELFFGEGSRLTVL.

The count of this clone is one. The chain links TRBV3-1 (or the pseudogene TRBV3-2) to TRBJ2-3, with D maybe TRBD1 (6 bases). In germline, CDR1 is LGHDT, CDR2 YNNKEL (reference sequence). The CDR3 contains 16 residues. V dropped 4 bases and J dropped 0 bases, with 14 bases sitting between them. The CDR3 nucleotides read TGTGCCAGCAGCCTCGGACAGTTGGCTAGCACAGATACGCAGTATTTT. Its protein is CASSLGQLASTDTQYF.

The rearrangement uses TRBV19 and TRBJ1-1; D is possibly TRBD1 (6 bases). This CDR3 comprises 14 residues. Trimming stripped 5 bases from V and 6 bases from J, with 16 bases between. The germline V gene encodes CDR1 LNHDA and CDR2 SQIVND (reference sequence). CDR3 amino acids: CASSPWLGAAEAFF. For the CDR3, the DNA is TGTGCCAGTAGTCCCTGGCTGGGGGCCGCTGAAGCTTTCTTT.

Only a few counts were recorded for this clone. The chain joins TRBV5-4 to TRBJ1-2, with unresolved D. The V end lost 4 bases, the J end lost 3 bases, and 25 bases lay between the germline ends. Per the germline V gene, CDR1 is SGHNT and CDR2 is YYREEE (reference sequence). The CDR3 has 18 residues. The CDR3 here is CASSPALPAKSVDYGYTF. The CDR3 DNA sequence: TGTGCCAGCAGCCCTGCGCTCCCCGCCAAATCCGTAGACTATGGCTACACCTTC.

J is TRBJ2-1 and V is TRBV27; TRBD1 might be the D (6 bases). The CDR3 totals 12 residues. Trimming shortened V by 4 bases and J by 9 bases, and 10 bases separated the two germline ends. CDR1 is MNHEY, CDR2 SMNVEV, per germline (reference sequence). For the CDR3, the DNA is TGTGCCAGCAGTTCCCAGGGGATTGAGCAGTTCTTC. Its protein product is CASSSQGIEQFF.